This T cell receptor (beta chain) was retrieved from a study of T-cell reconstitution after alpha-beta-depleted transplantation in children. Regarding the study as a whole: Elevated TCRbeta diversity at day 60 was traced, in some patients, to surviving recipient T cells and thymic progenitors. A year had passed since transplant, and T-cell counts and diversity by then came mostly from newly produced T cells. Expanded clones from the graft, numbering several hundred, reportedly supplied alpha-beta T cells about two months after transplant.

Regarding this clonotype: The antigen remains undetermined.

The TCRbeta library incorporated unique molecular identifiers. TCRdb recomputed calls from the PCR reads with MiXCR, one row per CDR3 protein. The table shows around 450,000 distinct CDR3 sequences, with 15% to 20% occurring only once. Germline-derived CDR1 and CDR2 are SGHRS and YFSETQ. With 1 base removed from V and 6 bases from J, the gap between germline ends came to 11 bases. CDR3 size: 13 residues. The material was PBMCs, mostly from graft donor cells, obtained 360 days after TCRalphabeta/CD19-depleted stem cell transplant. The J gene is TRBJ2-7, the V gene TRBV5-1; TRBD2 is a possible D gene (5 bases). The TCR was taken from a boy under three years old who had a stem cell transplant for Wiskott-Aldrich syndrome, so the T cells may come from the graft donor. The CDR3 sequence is CASSLKGEGEQYF. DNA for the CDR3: TGCGCCAGCAGCTTGAAAGGCGAGGGCGAGCAGTACTTC.